This T cell receptor (beta chain) was found in a study of OX40 agonist ivuxolimab in advanced cancers. Clones were read by immunoSEQ multiplex PCR, and TCRdb kept only the in-frame ones, dropping some. The table lists around 37,000 clones, 85% to 90% of them singletons. The material was CD4+ or CD8+ T cells sorted from blood, obtained in a trial of the OX40 agonist ivuxolimab. This receptor was obtained from an adult with an advanced solid tumor such as melanoma, head and neck, liver or kidney cancer.

The CDR3 is CASSFNSFNYGYTF. DNA for the CDR3: TGTGCCAGCAGTTTTAACAGTTTTAACTATGGCTACACCTTC. The chain carries TRBV28 and TRBJ1-2; D remains ambiguous. The CDR3 has 14 residues. The V gene's germline CDR1 is MDHEN and CDR2 SYDVKM. V was shortened by 3 bases and J by 1 base, with 9 bases between the two germline ends.